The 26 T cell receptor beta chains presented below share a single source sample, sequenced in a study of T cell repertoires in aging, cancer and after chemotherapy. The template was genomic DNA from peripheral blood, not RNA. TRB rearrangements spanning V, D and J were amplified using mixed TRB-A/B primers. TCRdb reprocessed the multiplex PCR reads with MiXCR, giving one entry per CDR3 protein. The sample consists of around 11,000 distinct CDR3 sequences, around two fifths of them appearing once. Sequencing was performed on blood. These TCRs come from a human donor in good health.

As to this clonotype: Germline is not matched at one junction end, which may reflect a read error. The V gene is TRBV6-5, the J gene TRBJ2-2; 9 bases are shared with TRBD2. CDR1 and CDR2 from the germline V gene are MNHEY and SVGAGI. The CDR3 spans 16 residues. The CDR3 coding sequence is TGTGCCATCAGTGAGCAGCGGGGGGCTTACACCGGGGAGCTGTTTTTT. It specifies CAISEQRGAYTGELFF.

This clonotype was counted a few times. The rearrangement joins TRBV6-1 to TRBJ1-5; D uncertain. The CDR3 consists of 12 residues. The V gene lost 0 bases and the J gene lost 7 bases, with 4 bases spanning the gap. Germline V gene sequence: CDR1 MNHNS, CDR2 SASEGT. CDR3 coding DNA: TGTGCCAGCAGTGAAGCGGGACAGCCCCAGCATTTT. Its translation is CASSEAGQPQHF.

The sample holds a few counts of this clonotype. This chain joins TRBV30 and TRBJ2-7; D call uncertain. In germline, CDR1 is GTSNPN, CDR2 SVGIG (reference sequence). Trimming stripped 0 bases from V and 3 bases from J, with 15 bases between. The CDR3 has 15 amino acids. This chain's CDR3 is CAWSVLGGRNYEQYF. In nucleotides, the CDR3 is TGTGCCTGGAGTGTACTCGGTGGCCGAAACTACGAGCAGTACTTC.

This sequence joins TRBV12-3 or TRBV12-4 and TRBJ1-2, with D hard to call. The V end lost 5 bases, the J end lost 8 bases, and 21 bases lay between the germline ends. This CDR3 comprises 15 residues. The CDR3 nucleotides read TGTGCCAGCAGTCTCAAAGGGCCTGGTATGGGCGGCTACACCTTC. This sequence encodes CASSLKGPGMGGYTF.

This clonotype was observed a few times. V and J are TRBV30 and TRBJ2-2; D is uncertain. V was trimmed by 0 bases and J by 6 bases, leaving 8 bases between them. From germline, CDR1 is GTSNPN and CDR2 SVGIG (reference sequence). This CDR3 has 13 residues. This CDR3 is CAWSVQSSGELFF. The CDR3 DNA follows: TGTGCCTGGAGTGTACAGAGTTCCGGGGAGCTGTTTTTT.

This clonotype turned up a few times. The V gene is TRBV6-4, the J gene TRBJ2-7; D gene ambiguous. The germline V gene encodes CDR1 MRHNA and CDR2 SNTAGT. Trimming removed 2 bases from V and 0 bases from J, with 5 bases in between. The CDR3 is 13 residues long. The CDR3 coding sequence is TGTGCCAGCAGTGACGGCCTCTCCTACGAGCAGTACGTC. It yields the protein CASSDGLSYEQYV.

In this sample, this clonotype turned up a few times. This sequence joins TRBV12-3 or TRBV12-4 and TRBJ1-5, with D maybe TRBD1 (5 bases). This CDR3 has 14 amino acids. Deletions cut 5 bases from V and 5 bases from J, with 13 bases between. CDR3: CASSRDGPHQPQHF. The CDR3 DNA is TGTGCCAGCAGTAGGGACGGCCCTCATCAGCCCCAGCATTTT.

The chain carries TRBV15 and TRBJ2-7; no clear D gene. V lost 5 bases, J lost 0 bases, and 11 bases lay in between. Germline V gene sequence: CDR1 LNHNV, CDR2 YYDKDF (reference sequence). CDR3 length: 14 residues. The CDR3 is CATSAQRNSYEQYF. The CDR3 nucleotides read TGTGCCACCAGCGCCCAAAGGAACTCCTACGAGCAGTACTTC.

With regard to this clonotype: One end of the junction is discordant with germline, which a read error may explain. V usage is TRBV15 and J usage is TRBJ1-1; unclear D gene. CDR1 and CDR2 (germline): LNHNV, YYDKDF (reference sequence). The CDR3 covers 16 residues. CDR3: CATSRDLRTSNTEALF. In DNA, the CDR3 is TGTGCCACCAGCAGAGATCTCCGGACTTCGAACACTGAAGCTTTGTTT.

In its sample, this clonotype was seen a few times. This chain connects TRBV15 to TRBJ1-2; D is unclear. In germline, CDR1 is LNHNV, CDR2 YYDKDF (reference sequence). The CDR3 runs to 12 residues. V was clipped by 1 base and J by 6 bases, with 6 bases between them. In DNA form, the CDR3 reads TGTGCCACCAGCAGAGGGCGGGATGGCTACACCTTC. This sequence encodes CATSRGRDGYTF. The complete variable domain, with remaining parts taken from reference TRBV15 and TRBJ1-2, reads DAMVIQNPRYQVTQFGKPVTLSCSQTLNHNVMYWYQQKSSQAPKLLFHYYDKDFNNEADTPDNFQSRRPNTSFCFLDIRSPGLGDTAMYLCATSRGRDGYTFGSGTRLTVV.

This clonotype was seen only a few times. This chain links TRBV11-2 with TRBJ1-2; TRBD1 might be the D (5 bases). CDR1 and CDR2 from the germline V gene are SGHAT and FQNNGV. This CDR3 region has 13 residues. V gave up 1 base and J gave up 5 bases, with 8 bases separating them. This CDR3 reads CASSLGRGYGYTF. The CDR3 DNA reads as TGTGCCAGCAGCTTAGGGCGGGGGTATGGCTACACCTTC. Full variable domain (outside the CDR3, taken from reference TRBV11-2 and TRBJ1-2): EAGVAQSPRYKIIEKRQSVAFWCNPISGHATLYWYQQILGQGPKLLIQFQNNGVVDDSQLPKDRFSAERLKGVDSTLKIQPAKLEDSAVYLCASSLGRGYGYTFGSGTRLTVV.

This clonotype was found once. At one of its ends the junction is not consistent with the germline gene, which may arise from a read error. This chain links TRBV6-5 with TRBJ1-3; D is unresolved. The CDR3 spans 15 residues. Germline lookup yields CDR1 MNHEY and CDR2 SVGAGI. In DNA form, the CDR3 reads TGTGCCAGAAGTTACTCGAGTGGATCTGGAAACACCATATATTTT. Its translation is CARSYSSGSGNTIYF.

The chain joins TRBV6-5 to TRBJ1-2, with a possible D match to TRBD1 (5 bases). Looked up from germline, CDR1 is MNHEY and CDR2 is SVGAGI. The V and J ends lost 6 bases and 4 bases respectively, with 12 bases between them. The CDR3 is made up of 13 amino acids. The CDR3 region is CASSTGRTYGYTF. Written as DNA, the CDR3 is TGTGCCAGCAGCACAGGACGTACCTATGGCTACACCTTC.

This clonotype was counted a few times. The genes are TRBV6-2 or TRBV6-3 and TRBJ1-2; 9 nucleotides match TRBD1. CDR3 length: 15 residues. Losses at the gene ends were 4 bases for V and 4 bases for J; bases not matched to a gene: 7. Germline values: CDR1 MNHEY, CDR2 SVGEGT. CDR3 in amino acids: CASSSRDRDRYGYTF. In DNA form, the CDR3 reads TGTGCCAGCAGTTCCCGGGACAGGGATCGCTATGGCTACACCTTC.

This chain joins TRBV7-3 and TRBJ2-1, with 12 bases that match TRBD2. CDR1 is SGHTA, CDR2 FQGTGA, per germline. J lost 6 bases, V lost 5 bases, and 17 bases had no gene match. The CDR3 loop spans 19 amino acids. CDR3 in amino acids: CASSDPLAGGPPPTNEQFF. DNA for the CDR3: TGTGCCAGCAGCGACCCCCTAGCGGGGGGGCCCCCTCCGACCAATGAGCAGTTCTTC.

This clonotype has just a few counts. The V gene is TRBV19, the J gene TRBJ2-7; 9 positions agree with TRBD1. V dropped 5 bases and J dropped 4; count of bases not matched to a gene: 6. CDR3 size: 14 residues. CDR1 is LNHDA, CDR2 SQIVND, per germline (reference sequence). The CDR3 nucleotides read TGTGCCAGTAGTTTAGGGACAGGGTCATACGAGCAGTACTTC. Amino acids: CASSLGTGSYEQYF. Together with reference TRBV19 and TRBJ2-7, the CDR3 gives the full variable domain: DGGITQSPKYLFRKEGQNVTLSCEQNLNHDAMYWYRQDPGQGLRLIYYSQIVNDFQKGDIAEGYSVSREKKESFPLTVTSAQKNPTAFYLCASSLGTGSYEQYFGPGTRLTVT.

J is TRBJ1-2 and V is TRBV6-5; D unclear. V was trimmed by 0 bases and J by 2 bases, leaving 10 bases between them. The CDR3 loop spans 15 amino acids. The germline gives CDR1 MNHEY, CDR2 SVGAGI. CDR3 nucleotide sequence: TGTGCCAGCAGTTACTCGAAGGCTCAGAACTATGGCTACACCTTC. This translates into CASSYSKAQNYGYTF.

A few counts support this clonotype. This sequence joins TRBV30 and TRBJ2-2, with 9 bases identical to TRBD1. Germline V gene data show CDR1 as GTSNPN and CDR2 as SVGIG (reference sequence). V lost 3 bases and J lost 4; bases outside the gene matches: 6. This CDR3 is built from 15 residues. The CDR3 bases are TGTGCCTGGAGCGGGGGACAGGGACGCACCGGGGAGCTGTTTTTT. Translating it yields CAWSGGQGRTGELFF. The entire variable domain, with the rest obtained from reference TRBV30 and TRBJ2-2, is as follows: SQTIHQWPATLVQPVGSPLSLECTVEGTSNPNLYWYRQAAGRGLQLLFYSVGIGQISSEVPQNLSASRPQDRQFILSSKKLLLSDSGFYLCAWSGGQGRTGELFFGEGSRLTVL.

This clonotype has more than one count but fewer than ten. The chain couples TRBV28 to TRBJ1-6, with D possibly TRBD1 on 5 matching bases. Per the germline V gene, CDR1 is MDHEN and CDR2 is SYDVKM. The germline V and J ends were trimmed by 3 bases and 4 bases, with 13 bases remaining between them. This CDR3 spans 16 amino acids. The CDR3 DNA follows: TGTGCCAGCAGTTTGGCGGCGGGGCCATATAATTCACCCCTCCACTTT. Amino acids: CASSLAAGPYNSPLHF. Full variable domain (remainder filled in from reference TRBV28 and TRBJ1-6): DVKVTQSSRYLVKRTGEKVFLECVQDMDHENMFWYRQDPGLGLRLIYFSYDVKMKEKGDIPEGYSVSREKKERFSLILESASTNQTSMYLCASSLAAGPYNSPLHFGNGTRLTVT.

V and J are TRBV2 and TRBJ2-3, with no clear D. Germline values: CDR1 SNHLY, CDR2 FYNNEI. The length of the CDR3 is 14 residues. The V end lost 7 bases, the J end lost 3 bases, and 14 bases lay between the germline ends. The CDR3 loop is CASIRGFRTDTQYF. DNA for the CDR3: TGTGCCAGCATCAGAGGTTTCAGAACAGATACGCAGTATTTT.

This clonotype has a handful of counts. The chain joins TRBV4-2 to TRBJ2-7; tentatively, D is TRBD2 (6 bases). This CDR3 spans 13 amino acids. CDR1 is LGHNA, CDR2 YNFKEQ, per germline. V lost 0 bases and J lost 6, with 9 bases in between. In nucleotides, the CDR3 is TGTGCCAGCAGCCAAGAGCGGGGTCGCGAGCAGTACGTC. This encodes CASSQERGREQYV.

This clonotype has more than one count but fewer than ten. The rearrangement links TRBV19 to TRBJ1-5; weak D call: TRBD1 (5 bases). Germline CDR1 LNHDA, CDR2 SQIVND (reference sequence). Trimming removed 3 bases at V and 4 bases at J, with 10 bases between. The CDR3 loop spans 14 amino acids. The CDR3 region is CASSITGTNQPQHF. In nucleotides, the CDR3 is TGTGCCAGTAGTATTACTGGGACGAATCAGCCCCAGCATTTT.

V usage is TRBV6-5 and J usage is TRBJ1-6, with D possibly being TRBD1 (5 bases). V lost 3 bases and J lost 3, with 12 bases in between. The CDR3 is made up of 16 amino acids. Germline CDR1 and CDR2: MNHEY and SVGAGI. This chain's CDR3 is CASSYGGGIYNSPLHF. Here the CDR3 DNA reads TGTGCCAGCAGTTATGGGGGAGGGATCTATAATTCACCCCTCCACTTT.

In DNA, the CDR3 is TGCAGTCTCGAGGGAGGGGGGGGATATGGCTACACCTTC. This translates into CSLEGGGGYGYTF. The J gene is TRBJ1-2, the V gene TRBV20-1; possibly TRBD1 for D (6 bases). V lost 8 bases, J lost 5 bases, and 18 bases lay in between. The CDR3 is 13 residues long. CDR1 is DFQATT and CDR2 is SNEGSKA in the germline V gene (reference sequence).

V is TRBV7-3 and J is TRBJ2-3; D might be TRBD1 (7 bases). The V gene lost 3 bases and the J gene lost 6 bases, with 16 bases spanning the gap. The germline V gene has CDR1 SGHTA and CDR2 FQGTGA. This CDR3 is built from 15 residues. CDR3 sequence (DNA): TGTGCCAGCAGCTTGACAGGGCTAGGGAGGGATACGCAGTATTTT. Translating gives CASSLTGLGRDTQYF.

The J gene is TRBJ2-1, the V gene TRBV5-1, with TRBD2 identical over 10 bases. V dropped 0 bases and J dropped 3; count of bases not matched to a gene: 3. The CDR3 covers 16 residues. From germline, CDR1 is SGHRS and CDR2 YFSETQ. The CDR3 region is CASSLAVAGGYNEQFF. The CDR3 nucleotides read TGCGCCAGCAGCTTGGCCGTAGCGGGGGGCTACAATGAGCAGTTCTTC.